The rows below give T cell receptor beta chains drawn from one sample of a study of T cell clonotyping in hematopoietic cell transplantation. TCRdb keeps only in-frame clones here, not all; method: immunoSEQ multiplex PCR. The sample lists around 15,000 clones, around 60% occurring once. The source material was PBMCs, sampled 30 days after allogeneic stem cell transplant. The receptors were sampled from a male patient aged 50 to 60 who had an allogeneic stem cell transplant from an unrelated donor, so T cells may come from the graft donor. Some clones in this sample may be carry-over from other donors' samples. CDR3s include the opening cysteine and the closing phenylalanine or tryptophan. The D gene is left open where the match is weak. Only some rows state a clone size, as once, few, many or a class for expanded clones.

TRBV6-5	-	-	TRBJ1-6	TGTGCCAGCAGTTACTCGGGCGGCAGCGGATCACCCCTCCACTTT	CASSYSGGSGSPLHF
TRBV28	once	TRBD1	TRBJ2-7	TGTGCCAGCAGCCCGGTCGGACAGGGGGGATTGGAGCAGTACTTC	CASSPVGQGGLEQYF
TRBV30	-	-	TRBJ2-1	TGTGCCTGCAGCCCAGTAGGGGGCAATGAGCAGTTCTTC	CACSPVGGNEQFF
TRBV30	-	-	TRBJ1-5	TGTGCCTGGAGTGGTCAGCGTAATCAGCCCCAGCATTTT	CAWSGQRNQPQHF
TRBV30	few	-	TRBJ2-7	TGTGCCTGGAAAGGATTTTGGGAGGAAAGCGAGCAGTACTTC	CAWKGFWEESEQYF
TRBV29-1	-	TRBD1	TRBJ1-2	TGCAGCGTTGCTCTGGACAGGGAACGTGGCTACACCTTC	CSVALDRERGYTF
TRBV19	-	TRBD2	TRBJ2-7	TGTGCCAGTAGTATGTTATGGCCCCCGGGACTAGCGGGACTGCAGTACTTC	CASSMLWPPGLAGLQYF
TRBV30	few	TRBD1	TRBJ1-2	TGTGCCTGGAGTCTGACAGGGGACTATGGCTACACCTTC	CAWSLTGDYGYTF
TRBV6-6	-	TRBD1	TRBJ1-2	TGTGCCAGCAGTTACCCAACCGGGACAGGGGCGAAGGGCTACACCTTC	CASSYPTGTGAKGYTF
TRBV29-1	-	-	TRBJ2-3	TGCAGCGTTGCCCCCCCCGGGGGCTGGGATACGCAGTATTTT	CSVAPPGGWDTQYF
TRBV9	-	-	TRBJ2-1	TGTGCCAGCAGCGTTCAGGGAGGCGCCTACAATGAGCAGTTCTTC	CASSVQGGAYNEQFF
TRBV30	-	-	TRBJ1-5	TGTGCCTGGAGTGTGGGAGGCAATCAGCCCCAGCATTTT	CAWSVGGNQPQHF
TRBV7-8	few	TRBD1	TRBJ1-6	TGTGCCAGCAGCTTAGCGCGGGGACAGGGTGGTTCACCCCTCCACTTT	CASSLARGQGGSPLHF
TRBV30	-	-	TRBJ1-2	TGTGCCTGGAGTGGGCGACATCGTGGCTACACCTTC	CAWSGRHRGYTF
TRBV30	-	-	TRBJ1-6	TGTGCCTGGAGTCCGGGACATAATTCACCCCTCCACTTT	CAWSPGHNSPLHF
TRBV30	-	-	TRBJ2-3	TGTGCCTGGAATAGGGGGGGGAGCACAGATACGCAGTATTTT	CAWNRGGSTDTQYF
TRBV4-3	-	-	TRBJ2-7	TGCGCCAGCAGCCATGCTTACCCTGACGAGCAGTACTTC	CASSHAYPDEQYF
TRBV29-1	-	-	TRBJ1-1	TGCAGCGTTGTTCAGGGAAGGTCTGAAGCTTTCTTT	CSVVQGRSEAFF
TRBV7-9	-	TRBD1	TRBJ1-6	TGTGCCAGCAGTCCACAGGGGGCTGGGAATTCACCCCTCCACTTT	CASSPQGAGNSPLHF
TRBV30	-	-	TRBJ2-7	TGTGCCTGTATACACCACCGGTCCTACGAGCAGTACTTC	CACIHHRSYEQYF
TRBV6-6	-	TRBD2	TRBJ2-3	TGTGCCAGCAGCCCTACTAGCGGGAGGGCCCCAGATACGCAGTATTTT	CASSPTSGRAPDTQYF
TRBV30	-	-	TRBJ1-5	TGTGCCTGGACCGGAACAGCTGATAGCAATCAGCCCCAGCATTTT	CAWTGTADSNQPQHF
TRBV30	-	-	TRBJ1-1	TGTGCCTGGAAGGAGGAGGATGACACTGAAGCTTTCTTT	CAWKEEDDTEAFF
TRBV27	-	-	TRBJ1-4	TGTGCCAGCAGTCCATGGTTTGGGGCCCGTGCAACTAATGAAAAACTGTTTTTT	CASSPWFGARATNEKLFF
TRBV5-4	-	-	TRBJ1-2	TGTGCCAGCAGGTCCGGCGGCCTTTATGGCTACACCTTC	CASRSGGLYGYTF
TRBV5-1	-	TRBD2	TRBJ2-7	TGCGCCACCAGCTTGGGGGGGACGAACCCCTACGAGCAGTACTTC	CATSLGGTNPYEQYF
TRBV7-2	-	TRBD1	TRBJ1-1	TGTGCCAGCAGCTTTGACAGGGGGAACACTGAAGCTTTCTTT	CASSFDRGNTEAFF
TRBV2	once	-	TRBJ2-7	TGTGCCGGGACGGGACTTCTCCACTACGAGCAGTACTTC	CAGTGLLHYEQYF
TRBV6-5	-	-	TRBJ1-5	TGTGCCAGCAGCGAAGGTGGAGCCCGCGGGGCCCAGCATTTT	CASSEGGARGAQHF
TRBV4-2	-	TRBD1	TRBJ1-2	TGTGCCAGCAGCCCCAGATACAGGGGAAGCGACTATGGCTACACCTTC	CASSPRYRGSDYGYTF
TRBV4-3	-	TRBD2	TRBJ2-7	TGCGCCAGCAGCCAAGGGGTTTCTAGCGGGAGGCCGTACTTC	CASSQGVSSGRPYF
TRBV6-1	-	-	TRBJ1-5	TGTGCCAGCAGTGAAGCTGCCAGGGCAAATGAGCCCCAGCATTTT	CASSEAARANEPQHF
TRBV6-4	-	TRBD2	TRBJ2-2	TGTGCCAGCAGTGACTCAGCGGGAGGGCCCGGGGAGCTGTTTTTT	CASSDSAGGPGELFF
TRBV10-3	-	-	TRBJ1-6	TGTGCCATCAGTGAGCACTCTGGTTCACCCCTCCACTTT	CAISEHSGSPLHF
TRBV5-4	once	TRBD1	TRBJ1-2	TGTGCCAGCAGACCCGAGGACAGGCATGGCTACACCTTC	CASRPEDRHGYTF
TRBV5-6	-	TRBD1	TRBJ2-1	TGTGCCAGCGGAGGGACAGGAGCTTACAATGAGCAGTTCTTC	CASGGTGAYNEQFF
TRBV19	-	-	TRBJ2-5	TGTGCCAGTACCCCGGCAGGGGAGCAAGAGACCCAGTACTTC	CASTPAGEQETQYF
TRBV30	few	TRBD1	TRBJ1-5	TGTGCCTGGGCCGACAGGGGCAGTCAGCCCCAGCATTTT	CAWADRGSQPQHF